Listed below are T cell receptor beta chains from one sample, sequenced in a study of T cell repertoires in cytomegalovirus infection. TCRdb independently ran MiXCR on the reads; one entry per CDR3 protein. The repertoire holds roughly 990,000 distinct CDR3 sequences, 31% seen once, with roughly 12% in the top ten. No antigen has been assigned to these receptors. Sequencing was performed on cultured CD8+ T cells from PBMCs, taken from culture after CMV antigen stimulation. These TCRs come from a human donor in good health (CMV status not recorded). Some clones in this sample may be carry-over from other donors' samples. Both conserved end residues are part of each CDR3. The order of the fields is CDR3 protein, CDR3 DNA, J gene, V gene, clone size, D gene. The D gene is left open where the match is weak. Clone size is shown for a subset of rows, as once, few, many or a class of expanded clone.

CDR3: CASSADAGGLDTQYF; DNA: TGTGCCAGCAGCGCTGATGCGGGGGGTTTAGATACGCAGTATTTT; J: TRBJ2-3; V: TRBV11-2; size: .; D: TRBD2
CDR3: CASSLSGLAYNEQFF; DNA: TGTGCCAGCAGTTTATCGGGACTAGCCTACAATGAGCAGTTCTTC; J: TRBJ2-1; V: TRBV12-3/TRBV12-4; size: .; D: TRBD2
CDR3: CASSGRRGELFF; DNA: TGTGCCAGCAGTGGGCGACGGGGGGAGCTGTTTTTT; J: TRBJ2-2; V: TRBV2; size: .; D: .
CDR3: CASRRGHTEAFF; DNA: TGTGCCAGTAGGAGGGGGCACACTGAAGCTTTCTTT; J: TRBJ1-1; V: TRBV19; size: .; D: TRBD1
CDR3: CASSAGTSGAPRTDTQYF; DNA: TGTGCCAGCAGCGCTGGGACTAGCGGGGCCCCTAGGACAGATACGCAGTATTTT; J: TRBJ2-3; V: TRBV7-6; size: .; D: TRBD2
CDR3: CASSSPVQGEGYTF; DNA: TGTGCCAGCAGCTCCCCGGTCCAGGGAGAAGGCTACACCTTC; J: TRBJ1-2; V: TRBV7-9; size: .; D: .
CDR3: CASSQILGIHTGELFF; DNA: TGTGCCAGCAGCCAAATTTTAGGGATACACACCGGGGAGCTGTTTTTT; J: TRBJ2-2; V: TRBV14; size: once; D: .
CDR3: CASSLLGGADNEQFF; DNA: TGTGCCAGCAGCTTACTCGGGGGGGCCGACAATGAGCAGTTCTTC; J: TRBJ2-1; V: TRBV11-3; size: few; D: TRBD2
CDR3: CASSFGTSGANEQFF; DNA: TGTGCCAGCAGCTTCGGGACTAGCGGGGCCAATGAGCAGTTCTTC; J: TRBJ2-1; V: TRBV7-9; size: many; D: TRBD2
CDR3: CASSSEGDTEAFF; DNA: TGTGCCAGCAGCTCGGAAGGGGATACTGAAGCTTTCTTT; J: TRBJ1-1; V: TRBV7-9; size: .; D: .
CDR3: CASRLTSGSYNEQFF; DNA: TGTGCCAGCAGACTGACTAGCGGCTCCTACAATGAGCAGTTCTTC; J: TRBJ2-1; V: TRBV6-1; size: .; D: TRBD2
CDR3: CASSSIGLERSYNEQFF; DNA: TGTGCCAGCAGTTCCATCGGACTAGAAAGGTCCTACAATGAGCAGTTCTTC; J: TRBJ2-1; V: TRBV7-4; size: few; D: TRBD2
CDR3: CASSDQDRASGELFF; DNA: TGTGCCAGCAGTGACCAAGACAGGGCCAGCGGGGAGCTGTTTTTT; J: TRBJ2-2; V: TRBV6-1; size: .; D: TRBD1
CDR3: CASSYSGGAASPLHF; DNA: TGTGCCAGCAGCTACAGCGGGGGCGCAGCTTCACCCCTCCACTTT; J: TRBJ1-6; V: TRBV11-3; size: few; D: .
CDR3: CASRLGGSPLHF; DNA: TGTGCCAGTAGGCTCGGAGGTTCACCCCTCCACTTT; J: TRBJ1-6; V: TRBV19; size: few; D: .
CDR3: CASSFGGGLETQYF; DNA: TGTGCCAGCAGTTTTGGGGGGGGGCTGGAGACCCAGTACTTC; J: TRBJ2-5; V: TRBV27; size: few; D: .
CDR3: CASSSEIFSGNTIYF; DNA: TGTGCCAGCAGCTCTGAAATATTCTCTGGAAACACCATATATTTT; J: TRBJ1-3; V: TRBV7-2; size: many; D: .
CDR3: CATSRDKGDHNQPQHF; DNA: TGTGCCACCAGCAGAGATAAGGGGGATCACAATCAGCCCCAGCATTTT; J: TRBJ1-5; V: TRBV15; size: .; D: .
CDR3: CASSQVYSGQGGSNEQFF; DNA: TGCGCCAGCAGCCAAGTTTATAGCGGCCAGGGGGGGTCCAATGAGCAGTTCTTC; J: TRBJ2-1; V: TRBV4-1; size: few; D: .
CDR3: CAIADTYEQYF; DNA: TGTGCCATCGCGGATACCTACGAGCAGTACTTC; J: TRBJ2-7; V: TRBV10-3; size: .; D: .
CDR3: CASSPTTSGYGYTF; DNA: TGTGCCAGCAGCCCTACTACATCTGGATATGGCTACACCTTC; J: TRBJ1-2; V: TRBV7-9; size: .; D: .
CDR3: CASSLEDNPNQETQYF; DNA: TGTGCCAGCAGCTTAGAAGACAACCCCAATCAAGAGACCCAGTACTTC; J: TRBJ2-5; V: TRBV7-9; size: few; D: .
CDR3: CASSIYWNRGEDGYTF; DNA: TGTGCCAGTAGTATTTATTGGAACAGGGGAGAGGATGGCTACACCTTC; J: TRBJ1-2; V: TRBV19; size: few; D: TRBD1
CDR3: CASSFVTGNHFSYSYTF; DNA: TGTGCCAGCAGTTTCGTGACAGGGAACCATTTCTCCTATAGCTACACCTTC; J: TRBJ1-2; V: TRBV27; size: .; D: TRBD1
CDR3: CASSILSDPANTEAFF; DNA: TGTGCCAGTAGTATCTTGTCGGACCCTGCGAACACTGAAGCTTTCTTT; J: TRBJ1-1; V: TRBV19; size: .; D: .
CDR3: CASSPKWAGEQETQYF; DNA: TGTGCCAGCAGCCCGAAGTGGGCGGGGGAGCAAGAGACCCAGTACTTC; J: TRBJ2-5; V: TRBV7-9; size: few; D: TRBD2
CDR3: CASSYSSGGGEKLFF; DNA: TGTGCCAGCAGTTACTCGAGCGGTGGGGGCGAAAAACTGTTTTTT; J: TRBJ1-4; V: TRBV6-5; size: few; D: .
CDR3: CASSFTSYREEETQYF; DNA: TGTGCCAGCAGCTTTACGTCATACAGGGAAGAAGAGACCCAGTACTTC; J: TRBJ2-5; V: TRBV7-2; size: few; D: .
CDR3: CASSFTPRDEQYF; DNA: TGTGCCAGCAGTTTTACCCCTCGAGACGAGCAGTACTTC; J: TRBJ2-7; V: TRBV27; size: .; D: .
CDR3: CSARGPGGRDLGYGYTF; DNA: TGCAGTGCTAGAGGTCCTGGTGGCAGGGATCTTGGCTATGGCTACACCTTC; J: TRBJ1-2; V: TRBV20-1; size: .; D: .
CDR3: CTSSLASTDTQYF; DNA: TGTACCAGCAGCTTAGCTAGCACAGATACGCAGTATTTT; J: TRBJ2-3; V: TRBV7-6; size: .; D: .
CDR3: CASSQTGDGYGYTF; DNA: TGCGCCAGCAGCCAAACGGGGGACGGCTATGGCTACACCTTC; J: TRBJ1-2; V: TRBV4-1; size: .; D: .
CDR3: CASSPGGEFQPQHF; DNA: TGTGCCAGCAGCCCAGGGGGCGAGTTTCAGCCCCAGCATTTT; J: TRBJ1-5; V: TRBV12-3/TRBV12-4; size: few; D: TRBD1